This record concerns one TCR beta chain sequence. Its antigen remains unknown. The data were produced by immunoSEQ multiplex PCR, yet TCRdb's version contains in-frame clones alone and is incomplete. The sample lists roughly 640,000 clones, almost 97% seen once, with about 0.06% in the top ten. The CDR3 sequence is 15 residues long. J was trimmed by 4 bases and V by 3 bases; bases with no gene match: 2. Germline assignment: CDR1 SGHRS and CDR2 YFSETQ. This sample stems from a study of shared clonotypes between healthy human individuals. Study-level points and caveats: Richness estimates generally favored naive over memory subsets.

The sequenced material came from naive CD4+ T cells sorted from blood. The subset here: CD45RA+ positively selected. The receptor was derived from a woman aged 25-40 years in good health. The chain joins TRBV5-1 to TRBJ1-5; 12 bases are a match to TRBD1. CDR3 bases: TGCGCCAGCAGCTGGGGACAGGGGGCGAATCAGCCCCAGCATTTT. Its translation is CASSWGQGANQPQHF.